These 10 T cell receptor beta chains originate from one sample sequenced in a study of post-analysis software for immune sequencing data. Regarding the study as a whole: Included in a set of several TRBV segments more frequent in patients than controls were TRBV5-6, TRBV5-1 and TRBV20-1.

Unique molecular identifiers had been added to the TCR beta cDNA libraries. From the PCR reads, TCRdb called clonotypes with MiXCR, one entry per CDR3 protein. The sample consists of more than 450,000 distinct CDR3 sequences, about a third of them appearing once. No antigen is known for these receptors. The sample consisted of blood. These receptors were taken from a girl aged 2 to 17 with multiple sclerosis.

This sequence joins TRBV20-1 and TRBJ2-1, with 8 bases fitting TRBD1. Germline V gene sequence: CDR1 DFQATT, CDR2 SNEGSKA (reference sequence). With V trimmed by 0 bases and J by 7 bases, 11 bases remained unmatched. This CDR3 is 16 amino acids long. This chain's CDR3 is CSARDRVDRGMNEQFF. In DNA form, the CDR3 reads TGCAGTGCTAGAGATCGGGTTGACAGGGGAATGAATGAGCAGTTCTTC.

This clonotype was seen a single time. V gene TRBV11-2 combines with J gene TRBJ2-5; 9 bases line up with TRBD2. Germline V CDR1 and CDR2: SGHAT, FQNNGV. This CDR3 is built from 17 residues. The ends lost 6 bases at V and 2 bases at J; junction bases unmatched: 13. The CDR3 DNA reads TGTGCCAGCAGGCCATTTGATCTAGCGGGGACTCAAGAGACCCAGTACTTC. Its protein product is CASRPFDLAGTQETQYF. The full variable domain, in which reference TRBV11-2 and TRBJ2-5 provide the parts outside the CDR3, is EAGVAQSPRYKIIEKRQSVAFWCNPISGHATLYWYQQILGQGPKLLIQFQNNGVVDDSQLPKDRFSAERLKGVDSTLKIQPAKLEDSAVYLCASRPFDLAGTQETQYFGPGTRLLVL.

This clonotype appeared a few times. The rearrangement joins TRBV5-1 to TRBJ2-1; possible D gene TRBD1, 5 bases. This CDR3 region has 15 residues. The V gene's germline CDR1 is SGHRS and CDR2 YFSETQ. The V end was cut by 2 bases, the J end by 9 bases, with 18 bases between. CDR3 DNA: TGCGCCAGCAGCTTACAGACAGACGATATTGGTGAGCAGTTCTTC. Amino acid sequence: CASSLQTDDIGEQFF.

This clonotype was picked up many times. Here the CDR3 DNA reads TGCGCCAGCAGCCAAGAACCCTCAGGGAGCTCCTACGAGCAGTACTTC. Its translation: CASSQEPSGSSYEQYF. The J gene is TRBJ2-7, the V gene TRBV4-1, with D perhaps assigned TRBD1 or TRBD2 (5 bases each). Germline V gives CDR1 MGHRA, CDR2 YSYEKL. V was trimmed by 0 bases and J by 0 bases, leaving 12 bases between them. The CDR3 has 16 residues.

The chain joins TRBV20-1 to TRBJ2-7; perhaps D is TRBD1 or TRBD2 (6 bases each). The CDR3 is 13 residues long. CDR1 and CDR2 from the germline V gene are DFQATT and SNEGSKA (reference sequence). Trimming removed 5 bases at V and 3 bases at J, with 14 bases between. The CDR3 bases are TGCAGTGCTGAGGGGGGCGTCCGCTACGAGCAGTACTTC. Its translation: CSAEGGVRYEQYF.

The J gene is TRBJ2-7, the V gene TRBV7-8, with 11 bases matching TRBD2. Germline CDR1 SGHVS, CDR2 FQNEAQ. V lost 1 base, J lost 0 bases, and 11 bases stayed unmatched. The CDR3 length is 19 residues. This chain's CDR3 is CASSLDGLPSGGYSYEQYF. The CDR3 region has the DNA TGTGCCAGCAGCTTAGACGGGCTTCCTAGCGGGGGGTACTCCTACGAGCAGTACTTC.

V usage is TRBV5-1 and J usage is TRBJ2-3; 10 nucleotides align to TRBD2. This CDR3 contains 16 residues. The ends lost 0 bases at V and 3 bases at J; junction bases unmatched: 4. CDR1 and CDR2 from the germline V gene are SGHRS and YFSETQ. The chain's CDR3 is CASSLAERGGTDTQYF. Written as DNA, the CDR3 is TGCGCCAGCAGCTTGGCCGAGCGGGGGGGTACAGATACGCAGTATTTT.

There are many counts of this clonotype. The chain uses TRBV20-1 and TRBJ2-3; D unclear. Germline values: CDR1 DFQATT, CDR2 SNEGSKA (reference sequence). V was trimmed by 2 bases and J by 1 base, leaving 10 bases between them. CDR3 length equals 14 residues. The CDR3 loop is CSARLGIRTDTQYF. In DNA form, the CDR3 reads TGCAGTGCTAGACTGGGTATTCGCACAGATACGCAGTATTTT.

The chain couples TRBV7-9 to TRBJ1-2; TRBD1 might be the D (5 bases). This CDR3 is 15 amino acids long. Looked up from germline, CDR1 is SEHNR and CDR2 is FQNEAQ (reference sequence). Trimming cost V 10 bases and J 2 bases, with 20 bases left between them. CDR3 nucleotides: TGTGCCACCCCCGACAGAGACCTCCTGAACTATGGCTACACCTTC. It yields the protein CATPDRDLLNYGYTF.

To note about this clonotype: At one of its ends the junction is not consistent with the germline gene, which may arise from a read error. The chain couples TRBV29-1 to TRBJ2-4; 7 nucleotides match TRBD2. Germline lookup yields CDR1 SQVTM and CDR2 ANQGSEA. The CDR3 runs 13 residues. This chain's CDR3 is CPSGGSPKNIQYF. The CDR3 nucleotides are TGTCCGTCCGGGGGGTCCCCCAAAAACATTCAGTACTTC. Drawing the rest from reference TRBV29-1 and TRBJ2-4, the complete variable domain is SAVISQKPSRDICQRGTSLTIQCQVDSQVTMMFWYRQQPGQSLTLIATANQGSEATYESGFVIDKFPISRPNLTFSTLTVSNMSPEDSSIYLCPSGGSPKNIQYFGAGTRLSVL.